The following is a T cell receptor (beta chain) sequence with its context. Its specificity is unknown. These data belong to a study of cytomegalovirus exposure and HLA in healthy donors. About the research overall: As an earlier analysis found, about 179 million T cells yielded about 120 million unique TCR beta sequences.

Germline V CDR1 and CDR2: MDHEN, SYDVKM. The CDR3 sequence is 17 residues long. The ends lost 2 bases at V and 1 base at J; junction bases unmatched: 3. The PCR employed 60 Vbeta primers together with 13 Jbeta primers. The data were produced by immunoSEQ multiplex PCR, yet TCRdb's version contains in-frame clones alone and is incomplete. This table holds more than 95,000 clones, around 80% found once. The study's findings and limits: Earlier findings revealed that most TCR beta V segments proved productive either about 87% or about 30% of the time.

The TCR originated in a woman under 40 in good health and CMV-seronegative. The sample consisted of PBMCs. V gene TRBV28 combines with J gene TRBJ2-1; TRBD2 aligns across 12 bases. The CDR3 sequence: CASSLTGTSGSYNEQFF. The CDR3 DNA sequence: TGTGCCAGCAGTTTAACCGGGACTAGCGGGTCCTACAATGAGCAGTTCTTC.